This T cell receptor beta chain was documented in a study of shared clonotypes between healthy human individuals. This clone was picked up one time. Its antigen is as yet unknown. The study drew all its donors from Caucasian adults living in Nashville, Tennessee. Replicate PCRs for unsorted PBMC used 300 ng DNA (roughly 29,000 T cell genomes). Generated by immunoSEQ multiplex PCR, the TCRdb table keeps only in-frame clones and is missing some. The sample yields fewer than 650,000 clones, 70% to 80% seen once. General observations from the study: An effect of sequencing depth on clonotype sharing among donors was expected. Sampling was confined to blood; repertoires within tissues likely differ.

This receptor was identified in a woman in her thirties or forties in good health. Some clones in this sample may be carry-over from other donors' samples. Sequencing input: PBMCs.

CDR3 residues: CASSQASSEAFF. CDR3 coding DNA: TGCGCCAGCAGCCAGGCGTCGTCTGAAGCTTTCTTT. The rearrangement links TRBV4-1 to TRBJ1-1; D unclear. V was pared by 3 bases and J by 6 bases, with 8 bases between. CDR1 is MGHRA and CDR2 is YSYEKL in the germline V gene. This CDR3 spans 12 amino acids.